The 9 T cell receptor beta chains listed next were all sequenced from one sample in a study of T cells in Graves' hyperthyroidism and ophthalmopathy. TCR beta CDR3 region amplification was performed from RNA transcripts. A set of HTBI primers served as the primers for a first-round RT-PCR of the TCR CDR3. TCRdb processed the multiplex PCR reads anew with MiXCR; each CDR3 protein has one entry. The table shows 650,000 to 800,000 distinct CDR3 sequences, with less than 45% occurring only once. The sample was peripheral blood or thyroid tissue (not recorded which). Receptor source: an adult man with Graves' disease, either hyperthyroidism or ophthalmopathy (not recorded which).

This clonotype was seen a handful of times. This chain links TRBV12-3 or TRBV12-4 with TRBJ1-2, with 12 bases lining up with TRBD1. There are 13 residues in the CDR3. V was clipped by 6 bases and J by 6 bases; unmatched bases: 2. CDR3 residues: CASRGTGGHGYTF. CDR3 nucleotide sequence: TGTGCCAGCAGGGGGACAGGGGGCCATGGCTACACCTTC.

This chain joins TRBV29-1 and TRBJ2-1; 9 bases align to TRBD2. Germline trimming cut 6 bases from V and 0 bases from J; bases unmatched to any gene: 0. The CDR3 loop spans 13 amino acids. Germline lookup yields CDR1 SQVTM and CDR2 ANQGSEA. The CDR3 sequence is CSVAGGSYNEQFF. As DNA, the CDR3 is TGCAGCGTAGCGGGGGGCTCCTACAATGAGCAGTTCTTC.

This clonotype was seen a few times. CDR3 nucleotide sequence: TGTGCCAGCAGCTCTCCCCAAAGCTCCTACGAGCAGTACTTC. This codes for CASSSPQSSYEQYF. The gene calls are TRBV7-9 and TRBJ2-7; no definite D call. The CDR3 loop spans 14 amino acids. Germline lookup yields CDR1 SEHNR and CDR2 FQNEAQ (reference sequence). Trimming left V 4 bases short and J 0 bases short, with 10 bases between.

This clonotype was seen only a few times. The chain is built from TRBV12-3 or TRBV12-4 and TRBJ1-6, with D maybe TRBD1 (5 bases). V dropped 3 bases and J dropped 7 bases, with 13 bases sitting between them. This CDR3 is 15 amino acids long. CDR3 DNA sequence: TGTGCCAGCAGTTTTGAAGGGGAGCCCAATTCACCCCTCCACTTT. Its translation is CASSFEGEPNSPLHF.

The rearrangement links TRBV7-9 to TRBJ2-7, with 12 bases aligning to TRBD2. The CDR3 extends over 14 amino acids. Trimming removed 11 bases from V and 3 bases from J; junction bases left unmatched: 8. From germline, CDR1 is SEHNR and CDR2 FQNEAQ (reference sequence). CDR3 region: CAVVRTSGVYEQYF. CDR3 nucleotide sequence: TGTGCCGTCGTACGGACTAGCGGGGTCTACGAGCAGTACTTC.

Note on this clonotype: A much larger clone lies one base from this, so it may be a read error. This rearrangement joins TRBV29-1 to TRBJ1-4; a weak D match, TRBD1 (6 bases). V dropped 3 bases and J dropped 8 bases, with 13 bases sitting between them. In germline, CDR1 is SQVTM, CDR2 ANQGSEA. The CDR3 totals 13 residues. CDR3 sequence (DNA): TGCAGCGTTGATTGCCAGGGGAGCGAAAAACTGTTTTTT. It yields the protein CSVDCQGSEKLFF. Full variable domain (remainder filled in from reference TRBV29-1 and TRBJ1-4): SAVISQKPSRDICQRGTSLTIQCQVDSQVTMMFWYRQQPGQSLTLIATANQGSEATYESGFVIDKFPISRPNLTFSTLTVSNMSPEDSSIYLCSVDCQGSEKLFFGSGTQLSVL.

CDR3: CASSPRIRRSSYEQYF. CDR3 nucleotides: TGTGCCAGCAGCCCGAGGATCAGGCGTAGCTCCTACGAGCAGTACTTC. The chain couples TRBV2 to TRBJ2-7, with D unclear. The V and J ends lost 6 bases and 0 bases respectively, with 18 bases between them. This CDR3 is 16 amino acids long. Germline V gene sequence: CDR1 SNHLY, CDR2 FYNNEI.

Many counts were recorded for this clonotype. The chain has TRBV3-1 and TRBJ1-2; D is unresolved. Trimming pared 1 base from V and 6 bases from J, leaving 9 bases between. In germline, CDR1 is LGHDT, CDR2 YNNKEL (reference sequence). The CDR3 consists of 13 residues. This chain's CDR3 is CASSQVGMDGYTF. CDR3 DNA: TGTGCCAGCAGCCAAGTGGGTATGGATGGCTACACCTTC.

V usage is TRBV11-3 and J usage is TRBJ1-2, with TRBD1 as a possible D gene (5 bases). Germline V lookup: CDR1 SGHNT, CDR2 YENEEA. Between the trimmed V and J ends, which lost 6 bases and 4 bases, there was a span of 15 bases. CDR3 length: 14 residues. In DNA, the CDR3 is TGTGCCAGCAGGGTGCAGGGAGGCGGCTATGGCTACACCTTC. Translating it yields CASRVQGGGYGYTF.